The TCR beta chain under discussion was sequenced for a study of T cell responses to AZD1222 COVID-19 vaccine. Study-level points and caveats: An increase in Spike-specific TCR breadth and depth was observed after two AZD1222 doses. Baseline serostatus was positive in only six AZD1222 recipients. White British ancestry dominated among donors, who included more females, and clonal diversity was possibly underestimated. The repertoires were collected only after the peak T cell response.

Generated by immunoSEQ multiplex PCR, the TCRdb table keeps only in-frame clones and is missing some. The table includes about 130,000 clones, approximately 83% detected once. Details on this clone: The antigen is unknown.

The clonotype originates from an adult in good health. Sequencing used peripheral blood, obtained on day 0 of AZD1222 vaccination.

CDR3 nucleotide sequence: TGCGCCAGCAGCTCCGGGACAGGGGGCGCGGGGACTGAAGCTTTCTTT. Protein product: CASSSGTGGAGTEAFF. The J gene is TRBJ1-1, the V gene TRBV5-1, with 12 bases fitting TRBD1. Trimming at V came to 3 bases and at J to 5 bases, leaving 8 bases not matched to a gene. The germline gives CDR1 SGHRS, CDR2 YFSETQ. The CDR3 length is 16 residues.